In its sample, the clone carrying this T cell receptor (beta chain) was seen a few times. Its antigen is still unknown. The sample originates from a study of T cells after yellow fever vaccination. Turning to the study itself: It was SMART-Seq v4 Ultra Low Input that prepared the fractions with low cell numbers.

Researchers made TCR cDNA using 5'RACE template switching, and this step added a universal primer site and UMIs. TCRdb reprocessed the 5' RACE reads with MiXCR, giving one entry per CDR3 protein. Altogether hundreds of thousands of distinct CDR3 sequences are present, 12% being singletons, with the ten largest covering 2.5% to 4%. General study results and limits: The secondary response peaked faster, at day 5 versus 15, but was weaker. Any FACS-sorted repertoire could hold abundant clonotypes that contaminate it from the bulk population.

The sample consisted of CD4+ T cells sorted from PBMCs, taken 15 days after the yellow fever booster vaccination. The receptor was derived from a man aged 18 to 29 who received the YFV17D yellow fever vaccine.

The CDR3 DNA sequence: TGCGCCAGCAGCCAATTGTCCAGTTCCAACTATGGCTACACCTTC. This codes for CASSQLSSSNYGYTF. The chain recombines TRBV4-3 with TRBJ1-2; D gene uncertain. The V and J ends lost 2 bases and 2 bases respectively, with 12 bases between them. The germline CDR1 and CDR2 sequences are LGHNA and YSLEER. The CDR3 totals 15 residues.